These 20 T cell receptor beta chains were all obtained from the same sample, sequenced in a study of spatial heterogeneity in lung cancer. TCRdb re-called the 5' RACE reads with MiXCR, one entry per CDR3 protein. Among about 48,000 distinct CDR3 sequences, roughly 5.2% were seen once, and the ten largest hold around 10%. Time point indicated: sample taken at primary tumor resection. Tumor, nontumor lung or frozen PBMC supplied whole RNA that was sequenced unsorted. The specimen was PBMCs, collected at surgery. These receptors originate from a male donor with early-stage non-small cell lung cancer.

This clonotype was seen at least ten times. The V and J genes are TRBV27 and TRBJ2-5; D assignment may be TRBD1 or TRBD2 (5 bases each). The germline V and J ends were trimmed by 2 bases and 5 bases, with 9 bases remaining between them. The CDR3 has 13 amino acids. The V gene's germline CDR1 is MNHEY and CDR2 SMNVEV (reference sequence). The CDR3 sequence: CASSLGGPETQYF. CDR3 nucleotide sequence: TGTGCCAGCAGTTTAGGGGGTCCGGAGACCCAGTACTTC.

CDR3 sequence: CSASRDSSYNEQFF. The CDR3 DNA reads TGCAGTGCTAGTCGGGACAGCTCCTACAATGAGCAGTTCTTC. The gene calls are TRBV20-1 and TRBJ2-1; 7 bases align to TRBD1. This CDR3 contains 14 residues. V dropped 3 bases and J dropped 0; count of bases not matched to a gene: 2. The V gene's germline CDR1 is DFQATT and CDR2 SNEGSKA (reference sequence).

In its sample, this clonotype was seen many times. The chain has TRBV29-1 and TRBJ2-2; the match to TRBD1 covers 10 bases. From germline, CDR1 is SQVTM and CDR2 ANQGSEA. The CDR3 runs to 16 residues. J lost 3 bases, V lost 6 bases, and 10 bases had no gene match. DNA of the CDR3: TGCAGCGTCCGATTCCGGACAGGGGGGGACACCGGGGAGCTGTTTTTT. Translating it yields CSVRFRTGGDTGELFF.

This clonotype was seen repeatedly, ten times or more. The chain employs TRBV7-4 and TRBJ1-6, with D perhaps TRBD1 (5 bases). Germline V gives CDR1 SGHVT, CDR2 SQSDAQ. This CDR3 spans 17 amino acids. The ends were cut back, 6 bases at V and 2 bases at J, with 17 bases in the middle. Here the CDR3 DNA reads TGTGCCAGCAGTCTCGGGGGGTCTAGCGCCTATAATTCACCCCTCCACTTT. It encodes CASSLGGSSAYNSPLHF.

This clonotype was picked up many times. V gene TRBV6-1 combines with J gene TRBJ1-6; D gene ambiguous. CDR3 size: 17 residues. Trimming took off 2 bases at V and 0 bases at J, with 11 bases between the two ends. In germline, CDR1 is MNHNS, CDR2 SASEGT. The CDR3 here is CASSERMGSSYNSPLHF. The CDR3 DNA reads TGTGCCAGCAGTGAACGAATGGGAAGCTCCTATAATTCACCCCTCCACTTT.

This clonotype was recorded many times. This chain connects TRBV9 to TRBJ2-1, with 10 positions matching TRBD2. From germline, CDR1 is SGDLS and CDR2 YYNGEE. The CDR3 has 15 amino acids. Unmatched junction bases numbered 10, after V lost 6 bases and J lost 7 bases. The CDR3 spells CASNGKREGQNEQFF. CDR3 sequence (DNA): TGTGCCAGCAACGGGAAGCGGGAGGGCCAGAATGAGCAGTTCTTC. Using reference TRBV9 and TRBJ2-1 for the parts outside the CDR3, the full variable domain is DSGVTQTPKHLITATGQRVTLRCSPRSGDLSVYWYQQSLDQGLQFLIQYYNGEERAKGNILERFSAQQFPDLHSELNLSSLELGDSALYFCASNGKREGQNEQFFGPGTRLTVL.

This clonotype was seen ten or more times. The chain recombines TRBV6-5 with TRBJ2-1; TRBD2 agrees at 12 bases. This CDR3 is built from 15 residues. In germline, CDR1 is MNHEY, CDR2 SVGAGI. Trimming at V came to 6 bases and at J to 4 bases, leaving 4 bases not matched to a gene. The CDR3 bases are TGTGCCAGCAGCCTAGCGGGAGGGCCATACAATGAGCAGTTCTTC. Protein product: CASSLAGGPYNEQFF.

This clonotype has at least ten counts. V gene TRBV9 combines with J gene TRBJ2-1, with 8 bases lining up with TRBD2. With 0 bases clipped from V and 7 bases from J, the junction kept 9 bases outside the gene matches. Germline-derived CDR1 and CDR2 are SGDLS and YYNGEE. This CDR3 is built from 16 residues. CDR3 loop: CASSVGASGSGNEQFF. The CDR3 coding sequence is TGTGCCAGCAGCGTAGGGGCTAGCGGGTCTGGTAATGAGCAGTTCTTC.

This clonotype was seen many times. CDR3 sequence reads: CASSDRSTDTQYF. DNA of the CDR3: TGTGCCAGCAGCGACAGGAGCACAGATACGCAGTATTTT. The J gene is TRBJ2-3, the V gene TRBV7-2, with a weak D call TRBD1 (6 bases). CDR3 length equals 13 residues. CDR1 is SGHTA, CDR2 FQGNSA, per germline. Trimming took 5 bases from V and 0 from J, leaving 6 bases between them.

This clonotype was observed at least ten times. The chain is built from TRBV4-2 and TRBJ2-7, with D possibly being TRBD1 or TRBD2 (6 bases each). With 0 bases removed from V and 2 bases from J, the gap between germline ends came to 20 bases. The CDR3 is 18 residues long. Looked up from germline, CDR1 is LGHNA and CDR2 is YNFKEQ. CDR3 nucleotide sequence: TGTGCCAGCAGCCAAGACGGAGGAGGGGGTCGCCGGGCCTACGAGCAGTACTTC. Its protein product is CASSQDGGGGRRAYEQYF.

This clonotype came up many times. The CDR3 region has the DNA TGCGCCAGCAGGCAAGCGGGAGTCACAGAGACCCAGTACTTC. It codes for CASRQAGVTETQYF. This chain connects TRBV5-1 to TRBJ2-5, with TRBD2 matching 8 bases. This CDR3 is built from 14 residues. Germline V CDR1 and CDR2: SGHRS, YFSETQ. V lost 5 bases to trimming and J lost 4 bases; unmatched junction nucleotides: 7. Complete variable domain (other parts from reference TRBV5-1 and TRBJ2-5): KAGVTQTPRYLIKTRGQQVTLSCSPISGHRSVSWYQQTPGQGLQFLFEYFSETQRNKGNFPGRFSGRQFSNSRSEMNVSTLELGDSALYLCASRQAGVTETQYFGPGTRLLVL.

This clonotype has ten or more counts. The chain couples TRBV18 to TRBJ2-1; TRBD2 is a possible D gene (6 bases). V gave up 3 bases and J gave up 0 bases, with 12 bases separating them. CDR1 KGHSH and CDR2 LQKENI come from the germline V gene. CDR3 size: 16 residues. The CDR3 is CASSPGTPPSYNEQFF. The CDR3 region has the DNA TGTGCCAGCTCACCGGGGACTCCTCCCTCCTACAATGAGCAGTTCTTC.

In this sample, this clonotype turned up many times. The chain is built from TRBV7-8 and TRBJ2-2; 9 bases are shared with TRBD2. The germline CDR1 and CDR2 sequences are SGHVS and FQNEAQ. V lost 5 bases and J lost 0; bases outside the gene matches: 4. The CDR3 is 16 amino acids. The CDR3 region is CASSLLAGTNTGELFF. In nucleotides, the CDR3 is TGTGCCAGCAGCCTCCTAGCGGGAACGAACACCGGGGAGCTGTTTTTT.

This clonotype was observed at least ten times. In DNA, the CDR3 is TGTGCCAGCAGCTTAAACGGCCCCCTAGCTTTCTTT. Translation: CASSLNGPLAFF. This rearrangement joins TRBV7-9 to TRBJ1-1, with D unclear. With 2 bases removed from V and 10 bases from J, the gap between germline ends came to 11 bases. Germline V gives CDR1 SEHNR, CDR2 FQNEAQ (reference sequence). This CDR3 is built from 12 residues.

This clonotype was seen at least ten times. The chain has TRBV16 and TRBJ2-3; the D is unclear. The V gene lost 2 bases and the J gene lost 3 bases, with 6 bases spanning the gap. CDR1 and CDR2 (germline): KGHSY, FQNENV. The CDR3 is made up of 13 amino acids. This chain's CDR3 is CASSQGRTDTQYF. For the CDR3, the DNA is TGTGCCAGCAGCCAAGGCAGGACAGATACGCAGTATTTT. The full variable domain, completed using reference TRBV16 and TRBJ2-3, is GEEVAQTPKHLVRGEGQKAKLYCAPIKGHSYVFWYQQVLKNEFKFLISFQNENVFDETGMPKERFSAKCLPNSPCSLEIQATKLEDSAVYFCASSQGRTDTQYFGPGTRLTVL.

This clonotype was observed a few times. V is TRBV7-2 and J is TRBJ2-2; 8 positions match TRBD1. Per germline, CDR1 SGHTA and CDR2 FQGNSA. V was clipped by 1 base and J by 5 bases; unmatched bases: 6. The CDR3 length is 16 residues. The CDR3 nucleotides read TGTGCCAGCAGCTTAGACAGGGGGTTCGTGACCGGGGAGCTGTTTTTT. It yields the protein CASSLDRGFVTGELFF.

This clonotype was detected many times. The chain is built from TRBV27 and TRBJ1-1, with unresolved D. This CDR3 spans 17 amino acids. CDR1 MNHEY and CDR2 SMNVEV come from the germline V gene (reference sequence). V lost 4 bases and J lost 3, with 21 bases in between. As DNA, the CDR3 is TGTGCCAGCAGTTCGACACGTCCCTCCTTTGCATACACTGAAGCTTTCTTT. This codes for CASSSTRPSFAYTEAFF.

This clonotype showed up many times. The rearrangement uses TRBV29-1 and TRBJ2-1; D may be TRBD1 (7 bases). The CDR3 loop spans 14 amino acids. Germline CDR1 reads SQVTM; CDR2 reads ANQGSEA. The V and J ends lost 6 bases and 3 bases respectively, with 15 bases between them. DNA of the CDR3: TGCAGCGTAGACCGACAGGGACTCTACAATGAGCAGTTCTTC. This encodes CSVDRQGLYNEQFF.

A few counts support this clonotype. The V call is TRBV20-1, the J call TRBJ2-5, with 8 bases aligning to TRBD2. The CDR3 contains 14 residues. CDR1 and CDR2 from the germline V gene are DFQATT and SNEGSKA (reference sequence). Trimming at V came to 6 bases and at J to 5 bases, leaving 11 bases not matched to a gene. CDR3 nucleotides: TGCAGTGCCAGGACTAGCCCCGGAGGGGAGACCCAGTACTTC. This translates into CSARTSPGGETQYF.

In its sample, this clonotype was seen many times. The chain employs TRBV6-5 and TRBJ1-2, with no clear D. V dropped 2 bases and J dropped 3 bases, with 10 bases sitting between them. Germline V lookup: CDR1 MNHEY, CDR2 SVGAGI. The CDR3 is made up of 14 amino acids. The CDR3 DNA reads as TGTGCCAGCAGTTACGACGCCAGGTACTATGGCTACACCTTC. Protein product: CASSYDARYYGYTF.